In this sample, the clone carrying this T cell receptor beta chain turned up many times. This entry is derived from a study of regulatory T cells in long-lasting Graves disease. The TCR beta library used iRepertoire HTBI primers with Arm-PCR amplification of CDR3. TCRdb ran MiXCR on the multiplex PCR reads and lists one entry per CDR3 protein. The sample consists of 400,000 to 500,000 distinct CDR3 sequences, approximately 15% of them appearing once. The time point here: newly diagnosed GD, antithyroid drugs for less than 3 months. Extracted PBMC RNA gave rise to the TCR library. Trimming removed 6 bases at V and 0 bases at J, with 12 bases between. CDR3 size: 15 residues. The sample was also linked to a second study, of T cells in Graves' hyperthyroidism and ophthalmopathy.

The V and J genes are TRBV12-3 or TRBV12-4 and TRBJ1-3, with D hard to call. The source is a woman aged 45 to 65 with Graves disease. The sequences come from peripheral blood mononuclear cells (PBMCs), collected at new diagnosis, from a patient treated with antithyroid drugs. CDR3 coding DNA: TGTGCCAGCAGGTTTGCGGGGAGCTCTGGAAACACCATATATTTT. Translation: CASRFAGSSGNTIYF.